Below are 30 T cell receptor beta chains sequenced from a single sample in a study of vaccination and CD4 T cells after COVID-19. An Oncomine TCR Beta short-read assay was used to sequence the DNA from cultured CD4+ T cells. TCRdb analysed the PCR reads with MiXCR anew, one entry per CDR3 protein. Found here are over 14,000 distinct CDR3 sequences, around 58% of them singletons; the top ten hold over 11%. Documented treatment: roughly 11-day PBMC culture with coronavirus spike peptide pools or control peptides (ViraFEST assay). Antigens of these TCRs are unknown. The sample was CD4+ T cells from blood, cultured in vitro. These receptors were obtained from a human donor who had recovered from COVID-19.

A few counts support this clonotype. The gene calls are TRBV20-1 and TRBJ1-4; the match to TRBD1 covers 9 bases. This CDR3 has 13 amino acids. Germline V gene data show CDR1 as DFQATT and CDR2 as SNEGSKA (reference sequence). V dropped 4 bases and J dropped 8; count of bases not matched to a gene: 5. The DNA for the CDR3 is TGCAGTGCTAAAGACAGGGGGAGGGAAAAACTGTTTTTT. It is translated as CSAKDRGREKLFF.

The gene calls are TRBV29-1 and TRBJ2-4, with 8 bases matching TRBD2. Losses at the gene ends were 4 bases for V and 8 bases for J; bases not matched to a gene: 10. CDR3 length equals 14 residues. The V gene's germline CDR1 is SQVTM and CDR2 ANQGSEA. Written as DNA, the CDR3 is TGCAGCGTTGGCCGATTAGCGGGATTGGACATTCAGTACTTC. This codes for CSVGRLAGLDIQYF.

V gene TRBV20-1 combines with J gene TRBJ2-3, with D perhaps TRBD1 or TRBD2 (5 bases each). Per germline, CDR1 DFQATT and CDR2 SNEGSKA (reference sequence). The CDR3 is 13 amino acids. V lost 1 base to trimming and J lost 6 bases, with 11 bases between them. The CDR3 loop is CSARGPGRDTQYF. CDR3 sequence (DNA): TGCAGTGCTAGAGGACCGGGGCGGGATACGCAGTATTTT.

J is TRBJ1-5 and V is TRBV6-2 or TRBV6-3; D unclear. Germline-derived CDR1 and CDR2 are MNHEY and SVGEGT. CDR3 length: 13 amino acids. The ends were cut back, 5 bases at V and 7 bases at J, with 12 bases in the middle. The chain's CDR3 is CASSLVERQPQHF. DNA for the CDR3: TGTGCCAGCAGTCTAGTGGAGCGGCAGCCCCAGCATTTT.

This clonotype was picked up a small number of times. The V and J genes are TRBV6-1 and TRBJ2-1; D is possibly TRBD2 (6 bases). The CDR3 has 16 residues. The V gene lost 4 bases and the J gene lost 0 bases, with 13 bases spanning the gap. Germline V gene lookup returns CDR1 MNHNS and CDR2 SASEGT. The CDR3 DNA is TGTGCCAGCAGTGGAAGAACGGGAGCCTCCTACAATGAGCAGTTCTTC. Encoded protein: CASSGRTGASYNEQFF.

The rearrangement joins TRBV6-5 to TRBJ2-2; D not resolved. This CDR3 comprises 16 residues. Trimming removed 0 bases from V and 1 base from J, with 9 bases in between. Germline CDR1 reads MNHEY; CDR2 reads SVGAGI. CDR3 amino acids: CASSYSAGLNTGELFF. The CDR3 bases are TGTGCCAGCAGTTACTCTGCAGGCCTGAACACCGGGGAGCTGTTTTTT.

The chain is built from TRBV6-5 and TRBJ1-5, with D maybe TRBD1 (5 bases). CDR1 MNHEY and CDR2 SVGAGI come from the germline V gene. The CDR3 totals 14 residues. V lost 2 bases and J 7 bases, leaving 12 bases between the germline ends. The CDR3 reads CASSYAGEGQPQHF. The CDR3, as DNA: TGTGCCAGCAGTTACGCGGGGGAGGGACAGCCCCAGCATTTT.

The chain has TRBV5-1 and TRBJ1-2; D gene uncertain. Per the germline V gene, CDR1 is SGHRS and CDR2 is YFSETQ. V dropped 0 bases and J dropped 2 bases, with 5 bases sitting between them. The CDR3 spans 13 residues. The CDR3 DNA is TGCGCCAGCAGCTTGGGGCAGAACTATGGCTACACCTTC. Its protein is CASSLGQNYGYTF.

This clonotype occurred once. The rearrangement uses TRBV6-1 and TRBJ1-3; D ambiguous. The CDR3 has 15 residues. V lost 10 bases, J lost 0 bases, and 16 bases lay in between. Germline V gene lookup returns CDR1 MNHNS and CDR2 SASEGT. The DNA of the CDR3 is TGTGCCACCACCCTCTCTGGCGACTCTGGAAACACCATATATTTT. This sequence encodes CATTLSGDSGNTIYF.

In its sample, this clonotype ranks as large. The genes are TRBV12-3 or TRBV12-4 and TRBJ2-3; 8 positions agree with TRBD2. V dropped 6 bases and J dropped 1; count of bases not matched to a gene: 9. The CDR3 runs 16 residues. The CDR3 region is CASSRRMTSGTDTQYF. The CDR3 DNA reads TGTGCCAGCAGCCGGAGGATGACTAGCGGCACAGATACGCAGTATTTT.

CDR3 nucleotides: TGCAGTGCTTTGCGCCAACTAGCGGGAGGAGCAGATACGCAGTATTTT. Translation: CSALRQLAGGADTQYF. The V call is TRBV20-1, the J call TRBJ2-3, with 12 bases that match TRBD2. The junction had 10 bases not matched to a gene; V was cut back by 5 bases and J by 4 bases. There are 16 residues in the CDR3. The V gene's germline CDR1 is DFQATT and CDR2 SNEGSKA (reference sequence).

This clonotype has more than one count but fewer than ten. CDR3 sequence (DNA): TGTGCCAGCAGCTTAGAAGATACGCAGTATTTT. Translated, it gives CASSLEDTQYF. The chain employs TRBV7-6 and TRBJ2-3; D not certain. The CDR3 loop spans 11 amino acids. The V end was cut by 1 base, the J end by 5 bases, with 1 base between. CDR1 is SGHVS and CDR2 is FNYEAQ in the germline V gene. The full variable domain, rest sourced from reference TRBV7-6 and TRBJ2-3, is GAGVSQSPRYKVTKRGQDVALRCDPISGHVSLYWYRQALGQGPEFLTYFNYEAQQDKSGLPNDRFSAERPEGSISTLTIQRTEQRDSAMYRCASSLEDTQYFGPGTRLTVL.

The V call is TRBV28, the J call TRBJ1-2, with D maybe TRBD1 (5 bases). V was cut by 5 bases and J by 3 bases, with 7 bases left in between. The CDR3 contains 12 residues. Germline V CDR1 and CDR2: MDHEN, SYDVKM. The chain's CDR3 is CASSPRDYGYTF. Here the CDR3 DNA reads TGTGCCAGCAGTCCCAGGGACTATGGCTACACCTTC.

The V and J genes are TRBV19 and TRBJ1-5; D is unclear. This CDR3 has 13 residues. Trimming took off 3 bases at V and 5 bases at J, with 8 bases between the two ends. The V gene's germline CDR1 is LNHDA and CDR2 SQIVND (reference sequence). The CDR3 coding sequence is TGTGCCAGTAGTATCCAAGTCCATCAGCCCCAGCATTTT. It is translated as CASSIQVHQPQHF. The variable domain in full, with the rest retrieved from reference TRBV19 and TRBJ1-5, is DGGITQSPKYLFRKEGQNVTLSCEQNLNHDAMYWYRQDPGQGLRLIYYSQIVNDFQKGDIAEGYSVSREKKESFPLTVTSAQKNPTAFYLCASSIQVHQPQHFGDGTRLSIL.

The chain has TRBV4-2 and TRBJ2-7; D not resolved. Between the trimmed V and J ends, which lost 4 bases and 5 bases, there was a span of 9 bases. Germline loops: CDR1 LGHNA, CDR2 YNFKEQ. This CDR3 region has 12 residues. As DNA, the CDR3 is TGTGCCAGCAGCCCGAACAGCCACGAGCAGTACTTC. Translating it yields CASSPNSHEQYF.

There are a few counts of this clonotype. CDR3 coding DNA: TGTGCCAGCAGCTTAGTCGGGCCGGGGACCCAGTACTTC. Translating it yields CASSLVGPGTQYF. This chain uses TRBV7-3 with TRBJ2-5; no definite D call. Trimming left V 2 bases short and J 7 bases short, with 11 bases between. Per the germline V gene, CDR1 is SGHTA and CDR2 is FQGTGA. The CDR3 contains 13 residues. Supplemented by reference TRBV7-3 and TRBJ2-5, the full variable domain reads GAGVSQTPSNKVTEKGKYVELRCDPISGHTALYWYRQSLGQGPEFLIYFQGTGAADDSGLPNDRFFAVRPEGSVSTLKIQRTERGDSAVYLCASSLVGPGTQYFGPGTRLLVL.

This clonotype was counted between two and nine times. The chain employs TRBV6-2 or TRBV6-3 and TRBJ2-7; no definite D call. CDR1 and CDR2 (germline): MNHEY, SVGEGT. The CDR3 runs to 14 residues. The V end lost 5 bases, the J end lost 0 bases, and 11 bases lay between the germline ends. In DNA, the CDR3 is TGTGCCAGCAGTCTCCGTCAGAGCTCCTACGAGCAGTACTTC. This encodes CASSLRQSSYEQYF.

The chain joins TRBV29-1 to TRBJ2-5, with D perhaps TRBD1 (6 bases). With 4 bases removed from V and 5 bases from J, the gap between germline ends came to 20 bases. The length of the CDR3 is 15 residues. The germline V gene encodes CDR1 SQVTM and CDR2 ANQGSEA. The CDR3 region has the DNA TGCAGCGTTGGAGGGGTGGCAGGGGTGTGGGAGACCCAGTACTTC. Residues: CSVGGVAGVWETQYF.

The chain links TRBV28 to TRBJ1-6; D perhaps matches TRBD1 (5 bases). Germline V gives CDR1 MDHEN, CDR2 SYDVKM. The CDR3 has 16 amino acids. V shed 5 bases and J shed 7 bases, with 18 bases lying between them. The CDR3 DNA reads TGTGCCAGCAGTCCTCGGGGGAGACTTGTGAATTCACCCCTCCACTTT. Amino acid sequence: CASSPRGRLVNSPLHF.

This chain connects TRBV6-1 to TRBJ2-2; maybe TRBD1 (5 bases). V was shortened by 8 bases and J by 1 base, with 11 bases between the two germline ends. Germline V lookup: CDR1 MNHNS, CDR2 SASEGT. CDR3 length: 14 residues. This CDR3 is CASRQGQNTGELFF. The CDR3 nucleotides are TGTGCCAGCCGCCAGGGCCAGAACACCGGGGAGCTGTTTTTT.

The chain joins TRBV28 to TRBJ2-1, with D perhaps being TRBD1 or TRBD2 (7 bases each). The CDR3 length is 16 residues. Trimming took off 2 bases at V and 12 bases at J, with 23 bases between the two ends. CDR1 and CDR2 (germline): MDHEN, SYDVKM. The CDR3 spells CASSLRLTRTGGGQFF. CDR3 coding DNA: TGTGCCAGCAGTTTACGACTCACGAGGACAGGCGGGGGGCAGTTCTTC.

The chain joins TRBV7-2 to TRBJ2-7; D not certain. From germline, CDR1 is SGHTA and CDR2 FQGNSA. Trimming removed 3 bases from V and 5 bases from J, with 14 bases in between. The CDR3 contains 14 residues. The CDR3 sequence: CASSFRGFSDEQYF. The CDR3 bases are TGTGCCAGCAGCTTTCGAGGTTTTTCCGACGAGCAGTACTTC.

The CDR3 DNA is TGTGCCACCAGACAGGATGGCACCGGGGAGCTGTTTTTT. The encoded protein is CATRQDGTGELFF. This chain uses TRBV2 with TRBJ2-2; tentatively, D is TRBD1 (6 bases). The CDR3 totals 13 residues. CDR1 and CDR2 (germline): SNHLY, FYNNEI. The germline V and J ends were trimmed by 10 bases and 4 bases, with 13 bases remaining between them.

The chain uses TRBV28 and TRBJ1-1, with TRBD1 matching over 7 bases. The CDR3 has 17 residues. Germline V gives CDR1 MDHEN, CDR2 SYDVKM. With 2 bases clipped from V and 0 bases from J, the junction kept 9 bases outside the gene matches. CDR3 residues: CASSLVRGGTLNTEAFF. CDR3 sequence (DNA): TGTGCCAGCAGTTTAGTCAGGGGGGGAACCTTGAACACTGAAGCTTTCTTT. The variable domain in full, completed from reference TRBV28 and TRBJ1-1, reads DVKVTQSSRYLVKRTGEKVFLECVQDMDHENMFWYRQDPGLGLRLIYFSYDVKMKEKGDIPEGYSVSREKKERFSLILESASTNQTSMYLCASSLVRGGTLNTEAFFGQGTRLTVV.

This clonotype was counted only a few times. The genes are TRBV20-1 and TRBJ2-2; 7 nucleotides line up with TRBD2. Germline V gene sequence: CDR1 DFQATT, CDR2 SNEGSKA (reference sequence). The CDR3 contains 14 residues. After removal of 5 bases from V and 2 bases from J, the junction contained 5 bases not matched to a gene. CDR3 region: CSAEGLLNTGELFF. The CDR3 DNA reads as TGCAGTGCTGAGGGACTACTCAACACCGGGGAGCTGTTTTTT.

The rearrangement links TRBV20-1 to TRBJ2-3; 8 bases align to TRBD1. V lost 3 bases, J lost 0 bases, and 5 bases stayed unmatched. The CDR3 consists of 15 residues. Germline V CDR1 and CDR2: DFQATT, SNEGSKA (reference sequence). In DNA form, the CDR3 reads TGCAGTGCTAGTCCACAGGGGGACAGCACAGATACGCAGTATTTT. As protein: CSASPQGDSTDTQYF.

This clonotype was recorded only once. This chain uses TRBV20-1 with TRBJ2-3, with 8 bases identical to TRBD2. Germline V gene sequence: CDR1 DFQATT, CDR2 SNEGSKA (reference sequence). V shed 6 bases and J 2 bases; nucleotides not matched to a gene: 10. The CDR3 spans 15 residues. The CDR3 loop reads CSALGGSGVTDTQYF. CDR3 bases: TGCAGTGCCCTGGGTGGTAGCGGGGTCACAGATACGCAGTATTTT.

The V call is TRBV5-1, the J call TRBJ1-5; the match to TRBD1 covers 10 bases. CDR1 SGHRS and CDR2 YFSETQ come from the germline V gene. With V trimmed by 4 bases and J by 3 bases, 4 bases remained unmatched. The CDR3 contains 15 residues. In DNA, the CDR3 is TGCGCCAGCAGCGAGGGACAGGGGAACAATCAGCCCCAGCATTTT. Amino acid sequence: CASSEGQGNNQPQHF.

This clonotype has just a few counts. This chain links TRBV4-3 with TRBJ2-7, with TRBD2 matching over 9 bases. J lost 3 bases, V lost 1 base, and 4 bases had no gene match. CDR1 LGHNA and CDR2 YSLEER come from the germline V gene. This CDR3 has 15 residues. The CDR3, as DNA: TGCGCCAGCAGCCAAGGGGCGGGAGGGTTCTACGAGCAGTACTTC. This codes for CASSQGAGGFYEQYF.

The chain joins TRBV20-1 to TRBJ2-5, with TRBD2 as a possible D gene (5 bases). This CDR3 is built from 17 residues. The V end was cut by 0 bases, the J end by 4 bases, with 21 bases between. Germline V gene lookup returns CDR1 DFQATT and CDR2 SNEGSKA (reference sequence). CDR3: CSARDPYGRVGGETQYF. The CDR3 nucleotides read TGCAGTGCTAGAGACCCCTACGGGCGGGTGGGTGGAGAGACCCAGTACTTC.